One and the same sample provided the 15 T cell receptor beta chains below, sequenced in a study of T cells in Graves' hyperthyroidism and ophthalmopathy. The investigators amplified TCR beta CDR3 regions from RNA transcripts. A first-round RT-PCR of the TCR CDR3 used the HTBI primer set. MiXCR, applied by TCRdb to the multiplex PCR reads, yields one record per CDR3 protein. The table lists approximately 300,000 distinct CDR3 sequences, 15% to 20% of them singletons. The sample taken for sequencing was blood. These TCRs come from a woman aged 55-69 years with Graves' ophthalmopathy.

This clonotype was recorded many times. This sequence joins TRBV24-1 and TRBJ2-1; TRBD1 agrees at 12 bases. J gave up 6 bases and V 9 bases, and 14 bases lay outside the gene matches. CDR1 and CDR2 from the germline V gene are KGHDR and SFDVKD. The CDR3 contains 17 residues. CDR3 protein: CATSGTGGSRGINEQFF. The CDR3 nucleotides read TGTGCCACCTCCGGGACAGGGGGCTCCCGCGGGATCAATGAGCAGTTCTTC.

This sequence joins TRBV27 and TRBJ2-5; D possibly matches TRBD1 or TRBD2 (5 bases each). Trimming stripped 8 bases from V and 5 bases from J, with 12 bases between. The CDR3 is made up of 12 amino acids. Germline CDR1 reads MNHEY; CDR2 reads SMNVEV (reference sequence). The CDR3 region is CASSGPAETQYF. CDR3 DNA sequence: TGTGCCAGCTCGGGACCAGCGGAGACCCAGTACTTC.

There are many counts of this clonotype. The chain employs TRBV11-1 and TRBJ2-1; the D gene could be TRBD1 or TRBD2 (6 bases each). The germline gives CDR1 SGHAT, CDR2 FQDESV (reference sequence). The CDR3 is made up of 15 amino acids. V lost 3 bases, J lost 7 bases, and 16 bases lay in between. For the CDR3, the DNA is TGTGCCAGCAGCTTTCGGGGGCACGGAGGTAATGAGCAGTTCTTC. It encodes CASSFRGHGGNEQFF. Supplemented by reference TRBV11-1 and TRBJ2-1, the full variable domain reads EAEVAQSPRYKITEKSQAVAFWCDPISGHATLYWYRQILGQGPELLVQFQDESVVDDSQLPKDRFSAERLKGVDSTLKIQPAELGDSAMYLCASSFRGHGGNEQFFGPGTRLTVL.

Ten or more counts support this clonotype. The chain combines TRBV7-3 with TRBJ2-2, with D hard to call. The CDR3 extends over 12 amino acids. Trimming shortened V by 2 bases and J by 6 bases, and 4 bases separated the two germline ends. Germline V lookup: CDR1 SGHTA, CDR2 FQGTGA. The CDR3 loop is CASSLESGELFF. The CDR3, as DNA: TGTGCCAGCAGCTTAGAGTCCGGGGAGCTGTTTTTT.

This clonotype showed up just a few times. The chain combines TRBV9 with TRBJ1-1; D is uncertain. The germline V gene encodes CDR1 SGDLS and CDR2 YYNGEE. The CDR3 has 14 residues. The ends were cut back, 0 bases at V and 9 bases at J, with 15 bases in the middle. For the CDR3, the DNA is TGTGCCAGCAGCGTAGAAGGGCCCGGAACCCAAGCTTTCTTT. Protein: CASSVEGPGTQAFF.

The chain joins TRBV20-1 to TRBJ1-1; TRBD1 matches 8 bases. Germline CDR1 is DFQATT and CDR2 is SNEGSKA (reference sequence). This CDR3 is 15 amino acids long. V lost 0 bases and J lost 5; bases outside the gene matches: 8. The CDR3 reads CSARDFGTGTTEAFF. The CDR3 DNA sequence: TGCAGTGCTAGAGATTTTGGGACAGGCACAACTGAAGCTTTCTTT.

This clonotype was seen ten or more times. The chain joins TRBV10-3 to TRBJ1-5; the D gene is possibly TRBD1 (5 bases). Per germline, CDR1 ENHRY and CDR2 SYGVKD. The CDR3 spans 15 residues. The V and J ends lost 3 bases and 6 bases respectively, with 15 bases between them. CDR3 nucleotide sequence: TGTGCCATCAGTGATGCAGGGAAGGCGGGTCAGCCCCAGCATTTT. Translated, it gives CAISDAGKAGQPQHF.

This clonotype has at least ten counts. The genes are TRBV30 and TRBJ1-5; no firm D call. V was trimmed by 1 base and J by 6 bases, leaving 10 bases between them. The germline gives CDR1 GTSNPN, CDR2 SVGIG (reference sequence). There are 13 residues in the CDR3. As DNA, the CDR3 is TGTGCCTGGAGTGCGCAGCGGACTCAGCCCCAGCATTTT. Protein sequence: CAWSAQRTQPQHF. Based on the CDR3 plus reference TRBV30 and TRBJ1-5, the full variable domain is SQTIHQWPATLVQPVGSPLSLECTVEGTSNPNLYWYRQAAGRGLQLLFYSVGIGQISSEVPQNLSASRPQDRQFILSSKKLLLSDSGFYLCAWSAQRTQPQHFGDGTRLSIL.

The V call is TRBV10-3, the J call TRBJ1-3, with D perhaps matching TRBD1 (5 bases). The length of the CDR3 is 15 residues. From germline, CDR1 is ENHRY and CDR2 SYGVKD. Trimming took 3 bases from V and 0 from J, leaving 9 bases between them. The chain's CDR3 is CAISEAGGSGNTIYF. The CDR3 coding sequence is TGTGCCATCAGTGAAGCGGGGGGCTCTGGAAACACCATATATTTT.

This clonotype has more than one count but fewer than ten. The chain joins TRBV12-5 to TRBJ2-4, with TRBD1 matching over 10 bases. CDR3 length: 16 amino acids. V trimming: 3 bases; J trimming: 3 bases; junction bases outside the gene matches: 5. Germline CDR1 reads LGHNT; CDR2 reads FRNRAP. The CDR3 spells CASGFETGGVKNIQYF. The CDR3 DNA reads TGTGCTAGTGGTTTCGAGACAGGGGGCGTCAAAAACATTCAGTACTTC. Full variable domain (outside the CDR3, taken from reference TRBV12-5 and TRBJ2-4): DARVTQTPRHKVTEMGQEVTMRCQPILGHNTVFWYRQTMMQGLELLAYFRNRAPLDDSGMPKDRFSAEMPDATLATLKIQPSEPRDSAVYFCASGFETGGVKNIQYFGAGTRLSVL.

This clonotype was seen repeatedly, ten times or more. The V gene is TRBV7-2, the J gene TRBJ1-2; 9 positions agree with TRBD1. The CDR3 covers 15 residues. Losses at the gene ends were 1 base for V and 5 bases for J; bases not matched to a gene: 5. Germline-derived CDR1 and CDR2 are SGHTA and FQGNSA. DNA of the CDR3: TGTGCCAGCAGCTTAGGATTCGACAGGGGGTATGGCTACACCTTC. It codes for CASSLGFDRGYGYTF. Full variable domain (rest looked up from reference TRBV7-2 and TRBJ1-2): GAGVSQSPSNKVTEKGKDVELRCDPISGHTALYWYRQSLGQGLEFLIYFQGNSAPDKSGLPSDRFSAERTGGSVSTLTIQRTQQEDSAVYLCASSLGFDRGYGYTFGSGTRLTVV.

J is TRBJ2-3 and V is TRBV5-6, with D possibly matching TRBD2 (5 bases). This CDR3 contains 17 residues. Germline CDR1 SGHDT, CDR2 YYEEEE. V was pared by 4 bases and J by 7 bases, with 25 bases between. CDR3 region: CASSDMTRLGRGYTQYF. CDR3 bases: TGTGCCAGCAGCGATATGACCCGGTTGGGGAGAGGGTATACGCAGTATTTT. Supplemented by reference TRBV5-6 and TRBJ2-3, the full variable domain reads DAGVTQSPTHLIKTRGQQVTLRCSPKSGHDTVSWYQQALGQGPQFIFQYYEEEERQRGNFPDRFSGHQFPNYSSELNVNALLLGDSALYLCASSDMTRLGRGYTQYFGPGTRLTVL.

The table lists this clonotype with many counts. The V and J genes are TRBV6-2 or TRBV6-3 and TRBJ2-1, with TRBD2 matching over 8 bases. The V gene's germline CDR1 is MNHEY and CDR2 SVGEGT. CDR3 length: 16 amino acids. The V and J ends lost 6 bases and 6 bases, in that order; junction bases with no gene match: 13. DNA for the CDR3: TGTGCCAGCAGCTCCGCTCCGGGCGGGGGGCCCAATGAGCAGTTCTTC. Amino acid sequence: CASSSAPGGGPNEQFF.

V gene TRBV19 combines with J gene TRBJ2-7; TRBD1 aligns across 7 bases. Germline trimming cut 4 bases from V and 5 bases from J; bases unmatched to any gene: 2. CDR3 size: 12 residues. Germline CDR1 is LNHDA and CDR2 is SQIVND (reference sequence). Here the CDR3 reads CASSSTGDEQYF. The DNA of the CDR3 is TGTGCCAGTAGTAGTACAGGGGACGAGCAGTACTTC.

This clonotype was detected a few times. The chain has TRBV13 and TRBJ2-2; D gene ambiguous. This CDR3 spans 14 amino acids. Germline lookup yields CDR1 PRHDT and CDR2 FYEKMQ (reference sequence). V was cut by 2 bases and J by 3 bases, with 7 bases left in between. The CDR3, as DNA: TGTGCCAGCAGCTTATCAGTGCACACCGGGGAGCTGTTTTTT. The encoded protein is CASSLSVHTGELFF.